This TCR beta chain came from a study of T cell responses to AZD1222 COVID-19 vaccine. Study-wide points: Donors were largely white British and mainly female; clonal diversity was possibly underestimated. Baseline seropositives among AZD1222 recipients totaled only 5 to 7. The breadth and depth of Spike-specific TCRs increased once two AZD1222 doses had been given. Vaccine-related CD4 TCRs covered spike, predominating at 160-218 and 743-854.

Profiling relied on immunoSEQ multiplex PCR, and the TCRdb table lists in-frame clones only, not all of them. The data contain 150,000 to 180,000 clones, less than 90% of them seen just once; the ten biggest clones take up around 3.1%. Concerning this clone itself: Its antigen is currently unknown.

Trimming took off 1 base at V and 5 bases at J, with 5 bases between the two ends. Germline loops: CDR1 SQVTM, CDR2 ANQGSEA. The CDR3 covers 12 residues. The source material was peripheral blood, sampled on day 0 of AZD1222 vaccination. The rearrangement uses TRBV29-1 and TRBJ2-2; the D is unclear. The TCR was taken from an adult in good health. This CDR3 reads CSVEAGTGELFF. CDR3 coding DNA: TGCAGCGTTGAAGCCGGGACCGGGGAGCTGTTTTTT.